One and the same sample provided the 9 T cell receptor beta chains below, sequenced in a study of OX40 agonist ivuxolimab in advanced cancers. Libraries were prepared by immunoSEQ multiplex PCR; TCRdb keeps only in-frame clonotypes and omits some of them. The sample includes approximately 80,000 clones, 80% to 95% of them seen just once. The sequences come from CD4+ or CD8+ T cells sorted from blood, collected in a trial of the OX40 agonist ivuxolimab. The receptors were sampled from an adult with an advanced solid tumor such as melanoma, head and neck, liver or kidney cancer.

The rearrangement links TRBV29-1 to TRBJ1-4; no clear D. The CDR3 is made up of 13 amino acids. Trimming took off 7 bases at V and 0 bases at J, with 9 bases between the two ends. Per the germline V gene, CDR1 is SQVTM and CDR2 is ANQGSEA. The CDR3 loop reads CSAAPSTNEKLFF. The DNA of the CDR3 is TGCAGCGCCGCCCCCTCAACTAATGAAAAACTGTTTTTT.

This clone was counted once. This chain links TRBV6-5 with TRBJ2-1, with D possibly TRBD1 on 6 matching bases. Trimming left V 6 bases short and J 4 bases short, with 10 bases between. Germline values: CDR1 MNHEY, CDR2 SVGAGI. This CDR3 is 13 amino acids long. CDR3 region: CASSTGIYNEQFF. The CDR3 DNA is TGTGCCAGCAGCACAGGGATATACAATGAGCAGTTCTTC.

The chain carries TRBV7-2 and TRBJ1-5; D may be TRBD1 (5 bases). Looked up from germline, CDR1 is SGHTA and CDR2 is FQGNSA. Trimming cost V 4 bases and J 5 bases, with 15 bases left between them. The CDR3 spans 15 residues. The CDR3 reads CASSSVQGIDQPQHF. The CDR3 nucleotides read TGTGCCAGCAGCTCAGTCCAGGGTATCGATCAGCCCCAGCATTTT.

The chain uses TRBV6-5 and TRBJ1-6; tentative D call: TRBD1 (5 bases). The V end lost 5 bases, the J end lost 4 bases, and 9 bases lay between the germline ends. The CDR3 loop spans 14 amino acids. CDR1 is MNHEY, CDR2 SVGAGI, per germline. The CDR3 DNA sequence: TGTGCCAGCAGTGGGGACTGGTATAATTCACCCCTCCACTTT. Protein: CASSGDWYNSPLHF.

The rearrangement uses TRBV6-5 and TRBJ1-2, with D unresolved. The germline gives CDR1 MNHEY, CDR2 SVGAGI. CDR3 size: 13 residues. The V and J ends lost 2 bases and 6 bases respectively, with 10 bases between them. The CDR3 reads CASSYLRNHGYTF. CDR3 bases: TGTGCCAGCAGTTACCTCAGAAACCATGGCTACACCTTC.

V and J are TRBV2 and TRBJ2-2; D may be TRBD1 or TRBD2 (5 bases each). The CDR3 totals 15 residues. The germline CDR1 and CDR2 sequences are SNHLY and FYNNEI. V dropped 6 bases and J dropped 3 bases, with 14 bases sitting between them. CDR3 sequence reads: CASRAQGPDTGELFF. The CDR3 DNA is TGTGCCAGCAGAGCCCAGGGACCTGACACCGGGGAGCTGTTTTTT. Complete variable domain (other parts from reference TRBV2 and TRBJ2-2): EPEVTQTPSHQVTQMGQEVILRCVPISNHLYFYWYRQILGQKVEFLVSFYNNEISEKSEIFDDQFSVERPDGSNFTLKIRSTKLEDSAMYFCASRAQGPDTGELFFGEGSRLTVL.

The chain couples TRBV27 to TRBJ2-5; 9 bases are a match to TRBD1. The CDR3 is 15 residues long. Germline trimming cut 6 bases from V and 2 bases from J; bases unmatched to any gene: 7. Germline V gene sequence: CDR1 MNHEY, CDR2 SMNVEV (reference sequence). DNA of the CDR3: TGTGCCAGCAGCCAAATAGGGACAGGGCAAGAGACCCAGTACTTC. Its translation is CASSQIGTGQETQYF.

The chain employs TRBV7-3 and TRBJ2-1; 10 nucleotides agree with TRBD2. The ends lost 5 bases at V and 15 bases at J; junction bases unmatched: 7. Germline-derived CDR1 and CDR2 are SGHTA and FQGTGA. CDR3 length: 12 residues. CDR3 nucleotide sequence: TGTGCCAGCAGCCAGCAGACTAGCGGGCTGTTCTTC. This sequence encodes CASSQQTSGLFF.

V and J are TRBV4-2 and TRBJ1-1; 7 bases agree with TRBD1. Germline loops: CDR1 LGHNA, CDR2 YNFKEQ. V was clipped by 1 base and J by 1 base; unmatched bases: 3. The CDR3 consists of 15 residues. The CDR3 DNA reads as TGTGCCAGCAGCCAAGGTAGACAGGGGAACACTGAAGCTTTCTTT. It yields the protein CASSQGRQGNTEAFF.